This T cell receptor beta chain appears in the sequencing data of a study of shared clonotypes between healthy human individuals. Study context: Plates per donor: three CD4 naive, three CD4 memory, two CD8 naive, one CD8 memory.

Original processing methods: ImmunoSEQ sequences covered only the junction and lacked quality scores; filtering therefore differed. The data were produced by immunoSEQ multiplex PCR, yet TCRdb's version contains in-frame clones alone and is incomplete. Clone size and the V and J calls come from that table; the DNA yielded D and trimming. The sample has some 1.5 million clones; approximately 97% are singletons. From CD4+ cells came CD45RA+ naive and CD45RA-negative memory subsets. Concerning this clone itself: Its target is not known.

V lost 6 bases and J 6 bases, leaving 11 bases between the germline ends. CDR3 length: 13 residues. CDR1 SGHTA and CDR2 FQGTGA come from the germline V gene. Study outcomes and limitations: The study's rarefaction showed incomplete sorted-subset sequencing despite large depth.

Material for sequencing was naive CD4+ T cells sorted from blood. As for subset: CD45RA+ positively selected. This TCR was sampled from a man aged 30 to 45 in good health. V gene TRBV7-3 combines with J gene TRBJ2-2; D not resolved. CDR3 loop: CASRQNPAGELFF. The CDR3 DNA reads TGTGCCAGCAGACAGAACCCTGCCGGGGAGCTGTTTTTT.